The next 7 T cell receptor beta chains were all read from a single sample in a study of shared clonotypes between healthy human individuals. Here immunoSEQ multiplex PCR was the method, and the copy in TCRdb shows in-frame clones only, minus some. The sample records around 750,000 clones, around two thirds being singletons. The specimen was memory CD4+ T cells sorted from blood. The subset: CD45RA-negative fraction. These receptors all stem from a woman under 40 in good health.

This clone was found once. A much larger clone lies a single base off, so this may be a read error. The chain employs TRBV19 and TRBJ1-1; no firm D call. CDR1 and CDR2 from the germline V gene are LNHDA and SQIVND (reference sequence). The CDR3 is 16 amino acids. CDR3 coding DNA: TGTACCAGTAGCCGCAAATCGAGTCGGGAGAACACTGAAGCTTTCTTT. Translating gives CTSSRKSSRENTEAFF.

The chain is built from TRBV27 and TRBJ2-2; D assignment may be TRBD1 or TRBD2 (5 bases each). V lost 9 bases and J 0 bases, leaving 11 bases between the germline ends. Looked up from germline, CDR1 is MNHEY and CDR2 is SMNVEV (reference sequence). The CDR3 is 14 residues long. For the CDR3, the DNA is TGTGCCAGTAGGGGACGGGCGAACACCGGGGAGCTGTTTTTT. Protein: CASRGRANTGELFF.

This clone was observed a handful of times. As DNA, the CDR3 is TGTGCCAGCAGCGTACAACCGGGGAATGAGCAGTTCTTC. Translation gives CASSVQPGNEQFF. The chain has TRBV5-6 and TRBJ2-1, with a possible D match to TRBD2 (5 bases). The CDR3 runs 13 residues. Trimming shortened V by 4 bases and J by 7 bases, and 12 bases separated the two germline ends. Germline CDR1 SGHDT, CDR2 YYEEEE. The variable domain in full, completed from reference TRBV5-6 and TRBJ2-1, reads DAGVTQSPTHLIKTRGQQVTLRCSPKSGHDTVSWYQQALGQGPQFIFQYYEEEERQRGNFPDRFSGHQFPNYSSELNVNALLLGDSALYLCASSVQPGNEQFFGPGTRLTVL.

J is TRBJ1-2 and V is TRBV2; 7 nucleotides agree with TRBD1. V shed 6 bases, J shed 0 bases, and the junction held 4 bases outside the gene matches. The CDR3 is 14 amino acids. Germline CDR1 reads SNHLY; CDR2 reads FYNNEI. The DNA for the CDR3 is TGTGCCAGCAGCGACAGGGCCTCTAACTATGGCTACACCTTC. It codes for CASSDRASNYGYTF.

This clone has just a few counts. The chain has TRBV2 and TRBJ1-2, with 8 positions matching TRBD1. Per germline, CDR1 SNHLY and CDR2 FYNNEI. The V and J ends lost 7 bases and 7 bases, in that order; junction bases with no gene match: 8. The CDR3 extends over 13 amino acids. DNA for the CDR3: TGTGCCAGCAAGGACAGGGAGAAGGTTGGCTACACCTTC. Translated: CASKDREKVGYTF.

The chain couples TRBV28 to TRBJ1-4; D uncertain. CDR1 is MDHEN and CDR2 is SYDVKM in the germline V gene. Trimming took 5 bases from V and 4 from J, leaving 14 bases between them. The CDR3 totals 15 residues. CDR3 in amino acids: CASSLITGVNEKLFF. CDR3 in DNA: TGTGCCAGCAGTCTAATCACGGGCGTTAATGAAAAACTGTTTTTT.

The CDR3 region is CASSLSRGPYEQYF. The CDR3 DNA follows: TGTGCCAGCAGTTTAAGCAGGGGGCCCTACGAGCAGTACTTC. V and J are TRBV27 and TRBJ2-7, with 8 bases matching TRBD1. Trimming removed 2 bases from V and 2 bases from J; junction bases left unmatched: 2. This CDR3 spans 14 amino acids. Germline V gene sequence: CDR1 MNHEY, CDR2 SMNVEV (reference sequence).